Listed below are T cell receptor beta chains from one sample, sequenced in a study of cytomegalovirus exposure and HLA in healthy donors. Assay: immunoSEQ multiplex PCR; the TCRdb copy retains only in-frame clones and omits some. This listing includes about 200,000 clones. The material sequenced was PBMCs. All receptors come from a boy aged 5-17 years in good health and CMV-seronegative. The CDR3 runs from the conserved cysteine through the conserved F or W. The D gene is left open where the match is weak.

>TRBJ1-1|-|TRBV9
TGTGCCAGCAGCCCCGGGGGGGCAGGCCAGACTGAAGCTTTCTTT
CASSPGGAGQTEAFF
>TRBJ1-3|-|TRBV7-5
TGTGCCAGAAGCTTAGGGTCAGGGGGTAGAAACACCATATATTTT
CARSLGSGGRNTIYF
>TRBJ1-2|-|TRBV19
TGTGCCATCAAAGAGGGAGACTATGGCTACACCTTC
CAIKEGDYGYTF
>TRBJ2-3|TRBD1|TRBV19
TGTGCCAGTAGTAACTGGGACAGGGGGGACGGCACAGATACGCAGTATTTT
CASSNWDRGDGTDTQYF
>TRBJ2-3|-|TRBV2
TGTGCCAGCGCTTGGGCGGGGGCCACAGATACGCAGTATTTT
CASAWAGATDTQYF
>TRBJ2-3|TRBD2|TRBV5-4
TGTGCCAGCAGCTTGGGCAGCGGGGGGGGGCCAGATACGCAGTATTTT
CASSLGSGGGPDTQYF
>TRBJ2-1|-|TRBV30
TGTGCCTGGAGTGTACCATGGCCCCTGCAGAATGAGCAGTTCTTC
CAWSVPWPLQNEQFF
>TRBJ1-2|-|TRBV6-5
TGTGCCAGCACCAGAAAGGGGGTTAACTATGGCTACACCTTC
CASTRKGVNYGYTF
>TRBJ1-1|-|TRBV7-2
TGTGCCAGCAGCTTACAGTTCACTGAAGCTTTCTTT
CASSLQFTEAFF
>TRBJ2-3|-|TRBV7-7
TGTGCCAGCAGCTTGACGGGGAGCACAGATACGCAGTATTTT
CASSLTGSTDTQYF
>TRBJ1-6|TRBD1|TRBV5-4
TGTGCCAGCAGCTTGGGCCGACAGGGATGGAATTCACCCCTCCACTTT
CASSLGRQGWNSPLHF
>TRBJ1-3|-|TRBV5-1
TGCGCCAGCAGCTTGGAGGCGGTAAGCTCTGGAAACACCATATATTTT
CASSLEAVSSGNTIYF
>TRBJ2-1|TRBD1|TRBV5-1
TGCGCCAGCAGCTTGGGACAGGGGCCGTACAATGAGCAGTTCTTC
CASSLGQGPYNEQFF
>TRBJ2-3|-|TRBV19
TGTGCCAGTAGTCTCACCCTACAGGGAGGGCTAGCAGATACGCAGTATTTT
CASSLTLQGGLADTQYF
>TRBJ2-7|-|TRBV7-2
TGTGCCAGCAGCTTGACAGCCGCGCCAGGCGAGCAGTACTTC
CASSLTAAPGEQYF
>TRBJ2-7|TRBD2|TRBV30
TGTGCCTGGAGTGGGACTAGCGGGTCCGCCTACGAGCAGTACTTC
CAWSGTSGSAYEQYF
>TRBJ1-2|-|TRBV30
TGTGCCTGGAGTGTACGAGGGCCTGGCTATGGCTACACCTTC
CAWSVRGPGYGYTF
>TRBJ2-3|-|TRBV5-1
TGCGCCAGCAGCCGCCGGACTACTACAGATACGCAGTATTTT
CASSRRTTTDTQYF
>TRBJ1-2|-|TRBV7-2
TGTGCCAGCAGCTTGGCGGAGGACAGTATTTATGGCTACACCTTC
CASSLAEDSIYGYTF
>TRBJ2-3|TRBD2|TRBV13
TGTGCCAGCAGGGCTAGTATAAGCGGGGGTTTAGATACGCAGTATTTT
CASRASISGGLDTQYF
>TRBJ1-5|TRBD1|TRBV11-2
TGTGCCAGCAGCTTAGGGACAGGGGGCCAACAGCCCCAGCATTTT
CASSLGTGGQQPQHF
>TRBJ2-7|-|TRBV27
TGTGCCAGCAGTGGTTTCCGCCGCCGGGGCGGGGTATACGAGCAGTACTTC
CASSGFRRRGGVYEQYF
>TRBJ1-1|-|TRBV7-9
TGTGCCAGCAGCTTAGGCCTGACAGGGAACACTGAAGCTTTCTTT
CASSLGLTGNTEAFF
>TRBJ1-5|-|TRBV28
TGTGCCAGCAGTTCTCGAGGGAGCAGCCAGCCCCAGCATTTT
CASSSRGSSQPQHF
>TRBJ2-6|TRBD2|TRBV11-2
TGTGCCAGCAGCTCCGGGACTAGCGGGGGGGCCTGGGGGGCCAACGTCCTGACTTTC
CASSSGTSGGAWGANVLTF
>TRBJ2-7|TRBD1|TRBV27
TGTGCCAGCAGTTTATACAGGGGGAACGCCTACGAGCAGTACTTC
CASSLYRGNAYEQYF
>TRBJ2-7|TRBD2|TRBV14
TGTGCCAGCAGCCTCGCCGGGACTAGCATGCCCATAGGGGACGAGCAGTACTTC
CASSLAGTSMPIGDEQYF
>TRBJ2-3|TRBD2|TRBV7-9
TGTGCCAGCAGCTCCGGGGGGGATTGGACAGATACGCAGTATTTT
CASSSGGDWTDTQYF
>TRBJ2-3|-|TRBV25-1
TGTGCCAGCAGTGAATTCGCGGAGCAAGTGGCAGATACGCAGTATTTT
CASSEFAEQVADTQYF
>TRBJ1-2|-|TRBV12-5
TGTGCTAGTGTAGGGGTGAATGGCTACACCTTC
CASVGVNGYTF
>TRBJ2-3|-|TRBV7-6
TGTACCAGCAGCTTAGACCGGGCAGATACGCAGTATTTT
CTSSLDRADTQYF
>TRBJ2-2|TRBD2|TRBV5-1
TGCGCCAGCAGCTTGTTATCGGGGGGAAACACCGGGGAGCTGTTTTTT
CASSLLSGGNTGELFF
>TRBJ2-3|-|TRBV7-9
TGTGCCAGCAGCTTAGCAAGGGGGTCGTCTGCAGATACGCAGTATTTT
CASSLARGSSADTQYF
>TRBJ1-5|TRBD1|TRBV5-1
TGCGCCAGCAGCTTGGGACAGGGGGGAATCAATCAGCCCCAGCATTTT
CASSLGQGGINQPQHF
>TRBJ1-1|-|TRBV13
TGTGCCAGCAGCCCGTGGACATTAAGGGGTTCAACGGTTGAAGCTTTCTTT
CASSPWTLRGSTVEAFF
>TRBJ1-4|TRBD1|TRBV4-3
TGCGCCAGCAGCCAATTGACAGGGGGCCTTGAAAAACTGTTTTTT
CASSQLTGGLEKLFF
>TRBJ1-3|-|TRBV4-1
TGCGCCAGCAGCCCCCTCCCCCGGGACAACTCTGGAAACACCATATATTTT
CASSPLPRDNSGNTIYF
>TRBJ2-1|-|TRBV9
TGTGCCAGCAGCGACCCGGGCAATGAGCAGTTCTTC
CASSDPGNEQFF
>TRBJ2-7|-|TRBV6-5
TGTGCCAGCAGTTACTCGAGTCCAGGCTCCTACGAGCAGTACTTC
CASSYSSPGSYEQYF
>TRBJ1-4|TRBD1|TRBV5-5
TGTGCCAGCAGCTGGACAGGGGACGTAGGAGAAAAACTGTTTTTT
CASSWTGDVGEKLFF
>TRBJ2-1|TRBD2|TRBV4-1
TGCGCCAGCAGCCGCGGGGGGGCAAGTGAGCAGTTCTTC
CASSRGGASEQFF